Listed below are T cell receptor beta chains from one sample, sequenced in a study of cytomegalovirus exposure and HLA in healthy donors. TCRdb keeps only in-frame clones here, not all; method: immunoSEQ multiplex PCR. Of over 200,000 clones listed, around 88% are singletons. The sequencing input was PBMCs. The receptors derive from a woman in her late teens or twenties in good health and CMV-seronegative. Each CDR3 is given with its conserved first and last residue. D genes are given only for firm matches. The size field is filled for only some rows; it gives once, few, many or a size class.

j_call: TRBJ2-3
v_call: TRBV2
d_call: .
clone_size: .
cdr3_aa: CASRMGSGMGTDTQYF
cdr3_nt: TGTGCCAGTAGAATGGGTAGCGGCATGGGCACAGATACGCAGTATTTT

j_call: TRBJ1-1
v_call: TRBV4-1
d_call: .
clone_size: .
cdr3_aa: CASSQEGRGSNTEAFF
cdr3_nt: TGCGCCAGCAGCCAAGAAGGGAGGGGGTCGAACACTGAAGCTTTCTTT

j_call: TRBJ2-2
v_call: TRBV11-2
d_call: .
clone_size: .
cdr3_aa: CASSIVGGTVAGELFF
cdr3_nt: TGTGCCAGCAGCATAGTCGGCGGGACGGTCGCCGGGGAGCTGTTTTTT

j_call: TRBJ1-1
v_call: TRBV27
d_call: .
clone_size: .
cdr3_aa: CASRSNTEAFF
cdr3_nt: TGTGCCAGCAGGAGTAACACTGAAGCTTTCTTT

j_call: TRBJ2-7
v_call: TRBV28
d_call: TRBD1
clone_size: once
cdr3_aa: CASTEEGQAYEQYF
cdr3_nt: TGTGCCAGCACCGAGGAGGGACAGGCCTACGAGCAGTACTTC

j_call: TRBJ2-1
v_call: TRBV9
d_call: .
clone_size: .
cdr3_aa: CASSVAWGVLDEQFF
cdr3_nt: TGTGCCAGCAGCGTAGCGTGGGGAGTACTCGATGAGCAGTTCTTC

j_call: TRBJ2-7
v_call: TRBV19
d_call: TRBD1
clone_size: .
cdr3_aa: CASSIRQGSLYEQYF
cdr3_nt: TGTGCCAGTAGTATCCGACAGGGGAGCCTATACGAGCAGTACTTC

j_call: TRBJ1-1
v_call: TRBV28
d_call: .
clone_size: .
cdr3_aa: CASSFAGRGTEAFF
cdr3_nt: TGTGCCAGCAGTTTTGCAGGGCGCGGCACTGAAGCTTTCTTT

j_call: TRBJ2-1
v_call: TRBV4-2
d_call: TRBD2
clone_size: .
cdr3_aa: CASSQDWSSGSWSEQFF
cdr3_nt: TGTGCCAGCAGCCAAGATTGGTCTAGCGGGAGCTGGTCTGAGCAGTTCTTC

j_call: TRBJ2-7
v_call: TRBV5-1
d_call: TRBD2
clone_size: once
cdr3_aa: CASSPELAGVYEQYF
cdr3_nt: TGCGCCAGCAGCCCGGAACTAGCGGGGGTCTACGAGCAGTACTTC

j_call: TRBJ2-7
v_call: TRBV19
d_call: .
clone_size: .
cdr3_aa: CASSSDPSYEQYF
cdr3_nt: TGTGCCAGTTCTAGCGATCCGTCCTACGAGCAGTACTTC

j_call: TRBJ2-1
v_call: TRBV27
d_call: TRBD2
clone_size: .
cdr3_aa: CASSVSGGSSYNEQFF
cdr3_nt: TGTGCCAGCAGTGTAAGCGGGGGGAGCTCCTACAATGAGCAGTTCTTC

j_call: TRBJ1-1
v_call: TRBV19
d_call: .
clone_size: once
cdr3_aa: CASDRRFMNTEAFF
cdr3_nt: TGTGCCAGTGACAGACGCTTTATGAACACTGAAGCTTTCTTT

j_call: TRBJ2-1
v_call: TRBV28
d_call: .
clone_size: .
cdr3_aa: CASSSDPSSYNEQFF
cdr3_nt: TGTGCCAGCAGTTCCGATCCGAGCTCCTACAATGAGCAGTTCTTC

j_call: TRBJ2-5
v_call: TRBV5-4
d_call: .
clone_size: .
cdr3_aa: CASSLWSREETQYF
cdr3_nt: TGTGCCAGCAGCTTGTGGAGCAGGGAAGAGACCCAGTACTTC

j_call: TRBJ1-2
v_call: TRBV9
d_call: TRBD1
clone_size: .
cdr3_aa: CASSVGPFQGARSGYTF
cdr3_nt: TGTGCCAGCAGCGTAGGGCCCTTCCAGGGGGCGCGGAGTGGCTACACCTTC

j_call: TRBJ2-5
v_call: TRBV2
d_call: TRBD1
clone_size: .
cdr3_aa: CASRGTGGETQYF
cdr3_nt: TGTGCCAGCAGGGGGACAGGGGGAGAGACCCAGTACTTC

j_call: TRBJ1-4
v_call: TRBV15
d_call: .
clone_size: .
cdr3_aa: CATSRGGLEEKLFF
cdr3_nt: TGTGCCACCAGCAGAGGGGGCCTTGAGGAAAAACTGTTTTTT

j_call: TRBJ2-2
v_call: TRBV29-1
d_call: .
clone_size: .
cdr3_aa: CSVGVTSTGELFF
cdr3_nt: TGCAGCGTTGGAGTCACTAGCACCGGGGAGCTGTTTTTT

j_call: TRBJ1-2
v_call: TRBV27
d_call: .
clone_size: .
cdr3_aa: CASSLRENYGYTF
cdr3_nt: TGTGCCAGCAGTTTAAGGGAGAACTATGGCTACACCTTC

j_call: TRBJ1-5
v_call: TRBV7-9
d_call: TRBD1
clone_size: few
cdr3_aa: CASSSTGQGRQPQHF
cdr3_nt: TGTGCCAGCAGCTCTACGGGACAGGGACGTCAGCCCCAGCATTTT

j_call: TRBJ2-1
v_call: TRBV9
d_call: TRBD1
clone_size: once
cdr3_aa: CASSVGQGDEQFF
cdr3_nt: TGTGCCAGCAGCGTAGGGCAGGGGGACGAGCAGTTCTTC

j_call: TRBJ2-2
v_call: TRBV29-1
d_call: .
clone_size: .
cdr3_aa: CSVAGVNTGELFF
cdr3_nt: TGCAGCGTTGCGGGGGTGAACACCGGGGAGCTGTTTTTT

j_call: TRBJ2-5
v_call: TRBV27
d_call: .
clone_size: .
cdr3_aa: CASSHGAEETQYF
cdr3_nt: TGTGCCAGCAGTCATGGGGCGGAAGAGACCCAGTACTTC

j_call: TRBJ1-5
v_call: TRBV27
d_call: TRBD1
clone_size: .
cdr3_aa: CASSFGSGGSNQPQHF
cdr3_nt: TGTGCCAGCAGTTTTGGTTCAGGGGGTAGCAATCAGCCCCAGCATTTT

j_call: TRBJ1-2
v_call: TRBV7-9
d_call: TRBD1
clone_size: .
cdr3_aa: CASREQGAYGYTF
cdr3_nt: TGTGCCAGCAGGGAACAGGGGGCATATGGCTACACCTTC

j_call: TRBJ2-2
v_call: TRBV29-1
d_call: .
clone_size: .
cdr3_aa: CSVAHRDTGELFF
cdr3_nt: TGCAGCGTTGCCCACAGAGACACCGGGGAGCTGTTTTTT

j_call: TRBJ2-7
v_call: TRBV7-7
d_call: .
clone_size: .
cdr3_aa: CASSLGLWRDGEEQYF
cdr3_nt: TGTGCTAGCAGCTTAGGTCTTTGGAGGGACGGTGAGGAGCAGTACTTC

j_call: TRBJ2-3
v_call: TRBV19
d_call: TRBD2
clone_size: .
cdr3_aa: CASSGLAGADTQYF
cdr3_nt: TGTGCCAGTAGCGGACTAGCAGGTGCAGATACGCAGTATTTT

j_call: TRBJ2-7
v_call: TRBV4-1
d_call: TRBD2
clone_size: once
cdr3_aa: CASSQDRGSGRAYEQYF
cdr3_nt: TGCGCCAGCAGCCAAGATCGGGGAAGCGGGAGGGCCTACGAGCAGTACTTC

j_call: TRBJ1-5
v_call: TRBV28
d_call: TRBD1
clone_size: .
cdr3_aa: CASSSRQGARRSGNQPQHF
cdr3_nt: TGTGCCAGCAGTTCGAGACAGGGGGCTCGCCGGTCGGGCAATCAGCCCCAGCATTTT

j_call: TRBJ2-2
v_call: TRBV30
d_call: .
clone_size: .
cdr3_aa: CARGTGELFF
cdr3_nt: TGTGCCCGGGGAACCGGGGAGCTGTTTTTT

j_call: TRBJ2-7
v_call: TRBV6-5
d_call: .
clone_size: .
cdr3_aa: CASSLTRAGSYEQYF
cdr3_nt: TGTGCCAGCAGTCTCACTCGGGCGGGCTCCTACGAGCAGTACTTC

j_call: TRBJ2-7
v_call: TRBV7-8
d_call: .
clone_size: .
cdr3_aa: CASSLDLARRFYEQYF
cdr3_nt: TGTGCCAGCAGCTTAGATCTAGCTAGAAGATTTTACGAGCAGTACTTC

j_call: TRBJ2-3
v_call: TRBV5-1
d_call: TRBD2
clone_size: once
cdr3_aa: CASSLEGSGRFTDTQYF
cdr3_nt: TGCGCCAGCAGCTTGGAGGGTAGCGGGAGGTTTACAGATACGCAGTATTTT

j_call: TRBJ2-3
v_call: TRBV7-9
d_call: TRBD2
clone_size: .
cdr3_aa: CASSSLTSGSEGTQYF
cdr3_nt: TGTGCCAGCAGCTCGCTGACTAGCGGGAGTGAGGGTACGCAGTATTTT

j_call: TRBJ1-3
v_call: TRBV10-2
d_call: .
clone_size: few
cdr3_aa: CASMSSGNTIYF
cdr3_nt: TGCGCCAGCATGAGCTCTGGAAACACCATATATTTT

j_call: TRBJ2-4
v_call: TRBV7-9
d_call: TRBD2
clone_size: .
cdr3_aa: CASSFGDRGDIQYF
cdr3_nt: TGTGCCAGCAGCTTTGGGGACCGGGGGGACATTCAGTACTTC

j_call: TRBJ1-1
v_call: TRBV2
d_call: .
clone_size: .
cdr3_aa: CARTPAAGNTEAFF
cdr3_nt: TGTGCTCGAACGCCGGCGGCTGGGAACACTGAAGCTTTCTTT

j_call: TRBJ2-1
v_call: TRBV28
d_call: .
clone_size: .
cdr3_aa: CASTSIPYNEQFF
cdr3_nt: TGTGCCAGCACGAGCATTCCGTACAATGAGCAGTTCTTC

j_call: TRBJ1-2
v_call: TRBV6-6
d_call: .
clone_size: few
cdr3_aa: CASCMRARPFYGYTF
cdr3_nt: TGTGCCAGCTGTATGAGGGCACGACCCTTCTATGGCTACACCTTC

j_call: TRBJ1-2
v_call: TRBV28
d_call: TRBD1
clone_size: .
cdr3_aa: CASSLGQAYGYTF
cdr3_nt: TGTGCCAGCAGTTTGGGACAGGCCTATGGCTACACCTTC

j_call: TRBJ1-5
v_call: TRBV10-1
d_call: TRBD1
clone_size: .
cdr3_aa: CASSEVGQGFQPQHF
cdr3_nt: TGCGCCAGCAGTGAGGTCGGACAGGGTTTTCAGCCCCAGCATTTT

j_call: TRBJ1-1
v_call: TRBV5-1
d_call: TRBD1
clone_size: .
cdr3_aa: CASSLDRGAENTEAFF
cdr3_nt: TGCGCCAGCAGCTTGGACAGGGGGGCGGAGAACACTGAAGCTTTCTTT

j_call: TRBJ2-7
v_call: TRBV18
d_call: TRBD1
clone_size: .
cdr3_aa: CASSPNGQGEGYEQYF
cdr3_nt: TGTGCCAGCTCACCAAATGGACAGGGGGAAGGCTACGAGCAGTACTTC

j_call: TRBJ1-5
v_call: TRBV28
d_call: .
clone_size: .
cdr3_aa: CASSLGLYQPQHF
cdr3_nt: TGTGCCAGCAGTTTGGGGCTATATCAGCCCCAGCATTTT